This TCR beta chain was captured by sequencing in a study of blood T cell repertoires in COVID-19. Study-level information: The United States, Italy and Spain provided the acute and convalescent COVID-19 samples.

Methods used by the authors: Cell counts per sample came from amplifying reference gene primers. Repertoires were generated with immunoSEQ multiplex PCR, while TCRdb's copy carries only in-frame clones and drops some. V and J calls plus clone size are reproduced from that table; the DNA served to infer D and trimming. The sample includes around 180,000 clones, less than 85% of them seen just once. This clone was seen a handful of times. The germline CDR1 and CDR2 sequences are MRHNA and SNTAGT. The CDR3 contains 15 residues. The V gene lost 2 bases and the J gene lost 4 bases, with 12 bases spanning the gap.

The specimen was PBMCs or T cells enriched from blood (not recorded which). The source is a middle-aged man who had recovered from COVID-19. V and J are TRBV6-4 and TRBJ2-1, with D uncertain. CDR3 region: CASSDNSPGYNEQFF. The CDR3 DNA sequence: TGTGCCAGCAGTGACAACTCCCCGGGTTACAATGAGCAGTTCTTC.